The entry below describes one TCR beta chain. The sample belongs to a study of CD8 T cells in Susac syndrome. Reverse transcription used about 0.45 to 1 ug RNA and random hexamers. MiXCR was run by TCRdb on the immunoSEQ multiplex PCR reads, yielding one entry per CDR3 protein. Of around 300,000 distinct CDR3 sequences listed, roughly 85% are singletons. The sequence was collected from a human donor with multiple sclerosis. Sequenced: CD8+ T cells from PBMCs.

The CDR3 here is CASSPSGIQETQYF. The CDR3 DNA is TGTGCCAGCAGCCCGAGCGGGATACAAGAGACCCAGTACTTC. The rearrangement links TRBV9 to TRBJ2-5, with TRBD2 identical over 7 bases. CDR3 length: 14 amino acids. The germline CDR1 and CDR2 sequences are SGDLS and YYNGEE. J gave up 2 bases and V 4 bases, and 5 bases lay outside the gene matches.